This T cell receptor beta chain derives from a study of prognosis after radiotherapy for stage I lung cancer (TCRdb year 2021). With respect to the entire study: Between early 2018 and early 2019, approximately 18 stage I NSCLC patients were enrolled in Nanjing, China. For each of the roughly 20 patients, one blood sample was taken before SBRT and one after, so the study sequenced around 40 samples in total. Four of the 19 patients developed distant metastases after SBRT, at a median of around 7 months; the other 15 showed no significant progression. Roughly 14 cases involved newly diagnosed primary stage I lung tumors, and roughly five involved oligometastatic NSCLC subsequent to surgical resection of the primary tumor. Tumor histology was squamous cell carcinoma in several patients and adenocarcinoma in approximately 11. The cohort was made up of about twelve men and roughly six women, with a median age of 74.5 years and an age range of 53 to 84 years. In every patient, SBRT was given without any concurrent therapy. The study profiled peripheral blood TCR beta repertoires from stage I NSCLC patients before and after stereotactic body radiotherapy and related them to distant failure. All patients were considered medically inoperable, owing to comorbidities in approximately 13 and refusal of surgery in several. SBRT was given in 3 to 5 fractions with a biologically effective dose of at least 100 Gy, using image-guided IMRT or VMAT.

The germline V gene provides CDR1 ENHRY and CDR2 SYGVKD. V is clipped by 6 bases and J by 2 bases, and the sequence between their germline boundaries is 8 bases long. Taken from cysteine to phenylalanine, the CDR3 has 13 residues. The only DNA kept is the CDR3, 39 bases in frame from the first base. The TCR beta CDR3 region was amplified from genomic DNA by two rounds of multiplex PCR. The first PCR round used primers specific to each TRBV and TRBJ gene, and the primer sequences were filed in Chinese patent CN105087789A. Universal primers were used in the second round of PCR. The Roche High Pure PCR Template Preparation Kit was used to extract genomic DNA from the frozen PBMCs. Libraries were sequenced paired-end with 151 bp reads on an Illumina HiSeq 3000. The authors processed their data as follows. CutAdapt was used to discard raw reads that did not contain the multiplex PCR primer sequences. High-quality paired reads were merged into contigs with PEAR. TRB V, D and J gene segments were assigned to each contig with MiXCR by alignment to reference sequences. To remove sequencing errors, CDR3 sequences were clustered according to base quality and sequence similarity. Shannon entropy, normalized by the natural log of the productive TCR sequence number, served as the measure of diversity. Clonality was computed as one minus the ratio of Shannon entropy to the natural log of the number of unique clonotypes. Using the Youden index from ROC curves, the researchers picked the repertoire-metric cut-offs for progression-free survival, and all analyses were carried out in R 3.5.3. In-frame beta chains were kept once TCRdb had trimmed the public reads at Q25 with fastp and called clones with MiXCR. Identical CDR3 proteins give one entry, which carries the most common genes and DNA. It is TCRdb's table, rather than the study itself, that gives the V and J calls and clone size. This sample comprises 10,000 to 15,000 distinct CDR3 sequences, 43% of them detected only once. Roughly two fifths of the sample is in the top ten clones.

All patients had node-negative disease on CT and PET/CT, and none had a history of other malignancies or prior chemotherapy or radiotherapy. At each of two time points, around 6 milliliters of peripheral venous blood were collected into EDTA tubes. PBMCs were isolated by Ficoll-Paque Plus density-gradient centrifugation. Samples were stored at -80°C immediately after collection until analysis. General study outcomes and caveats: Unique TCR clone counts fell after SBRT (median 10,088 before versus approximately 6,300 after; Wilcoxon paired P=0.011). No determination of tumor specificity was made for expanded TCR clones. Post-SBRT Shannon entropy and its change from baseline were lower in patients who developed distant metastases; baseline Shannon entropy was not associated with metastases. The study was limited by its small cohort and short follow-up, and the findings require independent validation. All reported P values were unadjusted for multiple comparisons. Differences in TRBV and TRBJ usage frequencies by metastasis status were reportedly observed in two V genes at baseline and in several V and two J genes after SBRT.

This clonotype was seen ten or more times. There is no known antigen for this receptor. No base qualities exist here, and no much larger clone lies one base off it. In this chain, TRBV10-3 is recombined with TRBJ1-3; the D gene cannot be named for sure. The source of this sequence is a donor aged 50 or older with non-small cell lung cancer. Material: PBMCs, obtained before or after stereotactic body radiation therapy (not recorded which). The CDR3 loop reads CAIRVAAGNTIYF. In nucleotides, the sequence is TGTGCCATCAGAGTGGCTGCTGGAAACACCATATATTTT.